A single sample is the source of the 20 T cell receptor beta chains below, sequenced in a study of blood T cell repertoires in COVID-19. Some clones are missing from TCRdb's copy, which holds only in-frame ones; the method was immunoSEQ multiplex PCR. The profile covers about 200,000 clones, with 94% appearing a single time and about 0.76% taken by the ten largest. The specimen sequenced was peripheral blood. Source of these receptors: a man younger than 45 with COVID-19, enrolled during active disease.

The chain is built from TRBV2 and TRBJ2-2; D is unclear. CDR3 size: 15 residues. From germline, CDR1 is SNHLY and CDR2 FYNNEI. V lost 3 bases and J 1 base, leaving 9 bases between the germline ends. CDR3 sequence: CASSEYRQNTGELFF. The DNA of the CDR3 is TGTGCCAGCAGTGAGTACAGACAGAACACCGGGGAGCTGTTTTTT.

CDR3 loop: CASSTAPGGVQETQYF. CDR3 in DNA: TGTGCCAGCAGCACAGCTCCAGGGGGTGTACAAGAGACCCAGTACTTC. The chain carries TRBV5-5 and TRBJ2-5; 7 bases align to TRBD1. The CDR3 totals 16 residues. In germline, CDR1 is SGHKS, CDR2 YYEKEE (reference sequence). J gave up 2 bases and V 4 bases, and 11 bases lay outside the gene matches.

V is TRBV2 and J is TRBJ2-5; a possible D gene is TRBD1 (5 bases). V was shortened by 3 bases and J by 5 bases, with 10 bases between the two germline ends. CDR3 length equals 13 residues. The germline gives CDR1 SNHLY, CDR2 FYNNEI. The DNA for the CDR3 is TGTGCCAGCAGTGACTTGGGGCTCGAGACCCAGTACTTC. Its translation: CASSDLGLETQYF.

The CDR3 DNA sequence: TGTGCCAGCAGTTACTCGGGCAGGGCTAATTCACCCCTCCACTTT. Protein: CASSYSGRANSPLHF. The chain has TRBV6-5 and TRBJ1-6, with a tentative D call TRBD1 (5 bases). V was cut by 0 bases and J by 6 bases, with 9 bases left in between. This CDR3 is built from 15 residues. Germline CDR1 reads MNHEY; CDR2 reads SVGAGI.

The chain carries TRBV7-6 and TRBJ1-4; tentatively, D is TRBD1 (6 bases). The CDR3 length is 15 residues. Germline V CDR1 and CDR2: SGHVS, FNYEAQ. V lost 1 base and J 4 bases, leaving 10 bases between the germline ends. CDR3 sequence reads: CASSLDGQRNEKLFF. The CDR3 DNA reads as TGTGCCAGCAGCTTAGATGGACAGCGTAATGAAAAACTGTTTTTT.

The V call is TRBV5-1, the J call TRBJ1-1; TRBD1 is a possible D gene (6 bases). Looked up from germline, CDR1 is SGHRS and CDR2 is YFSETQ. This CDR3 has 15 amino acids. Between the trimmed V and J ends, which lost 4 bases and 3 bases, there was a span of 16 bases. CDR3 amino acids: CASSHTQGWYTEAFF. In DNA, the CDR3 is TGCGCCAGCAGCCACACACAGGGTTGGTACACTGAAGCTTTCTTT.

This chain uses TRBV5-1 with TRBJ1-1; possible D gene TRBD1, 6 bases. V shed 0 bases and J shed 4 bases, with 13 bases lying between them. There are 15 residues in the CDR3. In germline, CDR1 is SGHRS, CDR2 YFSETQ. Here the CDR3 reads CASSLAGVGTTEAFF. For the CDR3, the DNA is TGCGCCAGCAGCTTGGCAGGGGTTGGTACCACTGAAGCTTTCTTT. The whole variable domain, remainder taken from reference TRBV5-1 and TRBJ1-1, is KAGVTQTPRYLIKTRGQQVTLSCSPISGHRSVSWYQQTPGQGLQFLFEYFSETQRNKGNFPGRFSGRQFSNSRSEMNVSTLELGDSALYLCASSLAGVGTTEAFFGQGTRLTVV.

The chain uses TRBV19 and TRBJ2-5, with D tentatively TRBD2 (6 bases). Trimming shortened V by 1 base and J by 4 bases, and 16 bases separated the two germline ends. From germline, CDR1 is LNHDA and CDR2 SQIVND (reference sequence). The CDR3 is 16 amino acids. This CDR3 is CASSIGRGVRVETQYF. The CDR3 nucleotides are TGTGCCAGTAGTATAGGTCGCGGGGTTCGAGTAGAGACCCAGTACTTC.

DNA of the CDR3: TGTGCCAGCAGCAGAAAGGGGGGGCCGGGCACTGAAGCTTTCTTT. Its protein product is CASSRKGGPGTEAFF. The chain has TRBV11-2 and TRBJ1-1; tentative D call: TRBD1 (6 bases). Germline CDR1 SGHAT, CDR2 FQNNGV. CDR3 size: 15 residues. With 5 bases removed from V and 4 bases from J, the gap between germline ends came to 17 bases.

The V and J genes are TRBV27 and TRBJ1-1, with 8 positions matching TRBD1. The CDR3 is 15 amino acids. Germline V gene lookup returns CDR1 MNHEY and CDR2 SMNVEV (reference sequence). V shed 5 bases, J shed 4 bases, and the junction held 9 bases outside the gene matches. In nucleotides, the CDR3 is TGTGCCAGCAGTATGTTAAGGACAGGGCCCACTGAAGCTTTCTTT. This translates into CASSMLRTGPTEAFF.

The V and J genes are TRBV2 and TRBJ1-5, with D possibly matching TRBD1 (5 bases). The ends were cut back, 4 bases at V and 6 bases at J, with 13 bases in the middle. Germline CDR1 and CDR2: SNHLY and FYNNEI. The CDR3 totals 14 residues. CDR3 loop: CASSAEFGGQPQHF. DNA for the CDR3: TGTGCCAGCAGTGCCGAGTTCGGGGGTCAGCCCCAGCATTTT.

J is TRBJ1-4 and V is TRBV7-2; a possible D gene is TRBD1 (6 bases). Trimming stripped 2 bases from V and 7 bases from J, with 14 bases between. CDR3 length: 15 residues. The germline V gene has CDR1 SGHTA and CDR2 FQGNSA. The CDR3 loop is CASSLSGGAGEKLFF. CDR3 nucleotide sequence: TGTGCCAGCAGCTTAAGCGGGGGGGCGGGTGAAAAACTGTTTTTT.

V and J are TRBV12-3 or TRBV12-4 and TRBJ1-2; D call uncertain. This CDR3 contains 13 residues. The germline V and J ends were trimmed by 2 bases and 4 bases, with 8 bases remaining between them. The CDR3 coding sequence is TGTGCCAGCAGTTTACAGACATTCTATGGCTACACCTTC. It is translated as CASSLQTFYGYTF.

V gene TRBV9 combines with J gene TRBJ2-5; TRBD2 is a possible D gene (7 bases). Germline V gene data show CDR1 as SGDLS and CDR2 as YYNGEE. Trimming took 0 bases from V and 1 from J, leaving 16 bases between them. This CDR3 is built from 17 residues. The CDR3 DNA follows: TGTGCCAGCAGCGTAGCTACTGGCGGGGGCCCCCAAGAGACCCAGTACTTC. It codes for CASSVATGGGPQETQYF.

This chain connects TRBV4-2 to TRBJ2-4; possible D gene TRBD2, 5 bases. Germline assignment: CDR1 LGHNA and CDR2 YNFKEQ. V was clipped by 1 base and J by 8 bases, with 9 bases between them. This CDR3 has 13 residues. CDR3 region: CASSQVTRDIQYF. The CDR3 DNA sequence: TGTGCCAGCAGCCAAGTCACGCGGGACATTCAGTACTTC.

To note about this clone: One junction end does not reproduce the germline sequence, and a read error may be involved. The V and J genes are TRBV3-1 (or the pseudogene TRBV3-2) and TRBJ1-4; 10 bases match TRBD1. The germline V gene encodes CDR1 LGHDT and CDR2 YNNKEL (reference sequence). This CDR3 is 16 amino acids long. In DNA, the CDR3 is TGTGCCAGCAGCCGTCGGACAGGGGGGAGGGATGAAAATCTGTTTTTT. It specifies CASSRRTGGRDENLFF.

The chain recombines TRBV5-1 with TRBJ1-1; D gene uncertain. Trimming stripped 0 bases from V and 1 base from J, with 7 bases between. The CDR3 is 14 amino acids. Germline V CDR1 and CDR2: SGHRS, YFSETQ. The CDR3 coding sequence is TGCGCCAGCAGCTTGGGGCCGCCGAACACTGAAGCTTTCTTT. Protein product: CASSLGPPNTEAFF.

The CDR3 sequence is CAKPERGVKNNEQFF. CDR3 nucleotides: TGTGCCAAACCCGAGCGGGGGGTGAAAAACAATGAGCAGTTCTTC. V gene TRBV6-6 combines with J gene TRBJ2-1; 9 bases agree with TRBD2. After removal of 10 bases from V and 5 bases from J, the junction contained 12 bases not matched to a gene. The CDR3 spans 15 residues. Per the germline V gene, CDR1 is MNHNY and CDR2 is SVGAGI (reference sequence).

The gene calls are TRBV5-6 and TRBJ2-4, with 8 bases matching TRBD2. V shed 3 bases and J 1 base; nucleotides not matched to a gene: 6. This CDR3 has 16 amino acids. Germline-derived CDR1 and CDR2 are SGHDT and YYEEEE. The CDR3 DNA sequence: TGTGCCAGCAGCTGGGCGGGAGGTGGCGCCAAAAACATTCAGTACTTC. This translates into CASSWAGGGAKNIQYF.

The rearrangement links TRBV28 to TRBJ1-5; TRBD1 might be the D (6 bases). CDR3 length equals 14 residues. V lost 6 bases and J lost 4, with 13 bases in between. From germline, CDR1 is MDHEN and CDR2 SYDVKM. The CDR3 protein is CASRLTGTNQPQHF. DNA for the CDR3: TGTGCCAGCAGACTCACTGGGACAAATCAGCCCCAGCATTTT.